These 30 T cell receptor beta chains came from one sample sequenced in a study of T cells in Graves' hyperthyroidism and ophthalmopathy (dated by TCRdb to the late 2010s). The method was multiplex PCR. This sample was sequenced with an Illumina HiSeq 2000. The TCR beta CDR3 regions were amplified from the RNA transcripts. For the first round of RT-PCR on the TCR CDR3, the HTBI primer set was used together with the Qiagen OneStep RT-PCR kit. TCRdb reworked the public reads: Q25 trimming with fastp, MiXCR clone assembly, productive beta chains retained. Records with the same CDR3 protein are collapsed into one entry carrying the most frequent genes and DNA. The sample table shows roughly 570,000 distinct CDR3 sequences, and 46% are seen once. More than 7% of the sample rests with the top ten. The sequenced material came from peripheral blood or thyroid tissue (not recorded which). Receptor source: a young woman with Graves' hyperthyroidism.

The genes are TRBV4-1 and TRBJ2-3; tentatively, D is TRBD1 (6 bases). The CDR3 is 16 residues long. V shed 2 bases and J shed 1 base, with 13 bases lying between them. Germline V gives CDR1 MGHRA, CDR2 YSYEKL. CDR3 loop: CASSQPGARGTDTQYF. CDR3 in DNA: TGCGCCAGCAGCCAACCAGGGGCGAGAGGCACAGATACGCAGTATTTT.

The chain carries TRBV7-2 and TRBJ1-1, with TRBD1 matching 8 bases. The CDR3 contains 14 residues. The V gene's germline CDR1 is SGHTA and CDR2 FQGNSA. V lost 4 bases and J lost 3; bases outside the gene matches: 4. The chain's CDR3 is CASSYRGGYTEAFF. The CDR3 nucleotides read TGTGCCAGCAGCTACAGGGGGGGATACACTGAAGCTTTCTTT.

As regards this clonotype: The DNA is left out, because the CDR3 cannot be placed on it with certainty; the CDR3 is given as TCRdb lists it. CDR3 in amino acids: CASSPDRNLKNCFF. The chain combines TRBV7-8 with TRBJ1-4; the table's D gene call, TRBD1, was not cross checked with the DNA. Germline CDR1 is SGHVS and CDR2 is FQNEAQ. The CDR3 is 14 amino acids in total, end residues counted.

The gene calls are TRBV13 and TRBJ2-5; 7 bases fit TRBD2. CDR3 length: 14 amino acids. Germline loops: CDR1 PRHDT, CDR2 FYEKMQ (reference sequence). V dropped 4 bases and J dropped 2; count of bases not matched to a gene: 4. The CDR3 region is CASSYGTTQETQYF. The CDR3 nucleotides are TGTGCCAGCAGCTACGGGACTACACAAGAGACCCAGTACTTC.

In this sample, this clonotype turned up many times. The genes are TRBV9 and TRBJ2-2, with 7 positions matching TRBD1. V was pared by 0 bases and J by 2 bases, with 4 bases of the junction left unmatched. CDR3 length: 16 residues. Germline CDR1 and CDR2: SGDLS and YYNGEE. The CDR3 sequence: CASSVAAGGNTGELFF. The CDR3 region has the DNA TGTGCCAGCAGCGTAGCAGCAGGGGGAAACACCGGGGAGCTGTTTTTT.

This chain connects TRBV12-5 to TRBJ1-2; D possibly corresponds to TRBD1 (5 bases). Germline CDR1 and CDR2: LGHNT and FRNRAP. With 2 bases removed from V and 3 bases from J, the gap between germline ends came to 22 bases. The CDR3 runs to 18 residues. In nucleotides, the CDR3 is TGTGCTAGTGGTTTGAAGGTCGTCCCAGGGATTTCTGACTATGGCTACACCTTC. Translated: CASGLKVVPGISDYGYTF.

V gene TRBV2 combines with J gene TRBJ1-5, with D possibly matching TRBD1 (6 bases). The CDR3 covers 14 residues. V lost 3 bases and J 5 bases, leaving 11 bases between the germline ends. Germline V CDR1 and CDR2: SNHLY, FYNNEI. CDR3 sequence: CASSEGGADQPQHF. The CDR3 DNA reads TGTGCCAGCAGTGAGGGGGGGGCAGATCAGCCCCAGCATTTT.

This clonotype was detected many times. The CDR3 coding sequence is TGTGCCAGCAGCTCCGGGACTAGCGGGTACGAGCAGTACTTC. Encoded protein: CASSSGTSGYEQYF. This chain joins TRBV7-9 and TRBJ2-7, with 12 bases lining up with TRBD2. Trimming took 4 bases from V and 4 from J; bases not matched to a gene: 2. CDR1 and CDR2 (germline): SEHNR, FQNEAQ (reference sequence). This CDR3 comprises 14 residues.

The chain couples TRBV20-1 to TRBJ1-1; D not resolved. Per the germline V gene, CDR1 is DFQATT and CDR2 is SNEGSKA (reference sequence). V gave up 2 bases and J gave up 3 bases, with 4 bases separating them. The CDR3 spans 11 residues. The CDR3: CSARMDTEAFF. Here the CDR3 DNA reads TGCAGTGCTAGAATGGACACTGAAGCTTTCTTT.

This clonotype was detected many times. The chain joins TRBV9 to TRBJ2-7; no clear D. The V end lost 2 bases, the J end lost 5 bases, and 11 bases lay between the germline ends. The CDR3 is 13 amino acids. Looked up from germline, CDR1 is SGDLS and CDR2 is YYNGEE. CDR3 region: CASSVQPADEQYF. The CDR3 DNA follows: TGTGCCAGCAGCGTTCAGCCGGCCGACGAGCAGTACTTC.

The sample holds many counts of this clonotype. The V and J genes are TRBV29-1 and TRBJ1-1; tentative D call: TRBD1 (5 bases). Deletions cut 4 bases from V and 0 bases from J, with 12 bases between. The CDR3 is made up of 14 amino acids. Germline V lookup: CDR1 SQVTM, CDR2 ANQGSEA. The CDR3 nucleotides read TGCAGCGTTGCCAGGGATATCGTGAACACTGAAGCTTTCTTT. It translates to CSVARDIVNTEAFF. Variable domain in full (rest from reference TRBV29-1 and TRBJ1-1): SAVISQKPSRDICQRGTSLTIQCQVDSQVTMMFWYRQQPGQSLTLIATANQGSEATYESGFVIDKFPISRPNLTFSTLTVSNMSPEDSSIYLCSVARDIVNTEAFFGQGTRLTVV.

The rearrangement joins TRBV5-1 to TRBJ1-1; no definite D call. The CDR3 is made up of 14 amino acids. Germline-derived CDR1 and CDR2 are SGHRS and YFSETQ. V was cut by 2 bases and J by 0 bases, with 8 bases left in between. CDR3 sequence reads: CASSFIAMNTEAFF. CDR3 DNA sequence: TGCGCCAGCAGCTTCATAGCTATGAACACTGAAGCTTTCTTT.

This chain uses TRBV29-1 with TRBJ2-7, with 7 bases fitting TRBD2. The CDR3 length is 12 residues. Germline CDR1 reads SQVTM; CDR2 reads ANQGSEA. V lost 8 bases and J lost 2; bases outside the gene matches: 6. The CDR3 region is CSSLGLAYEQYF. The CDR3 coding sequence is TGCAGCAGTTTAGGACTAGCCTACGAGCAGTACTTC.

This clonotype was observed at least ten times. DNA for the CDR3: TGTGCCAGCAGCTTAGGAGGTGGAGAGCAGTACTTC. Encoded protein: CASSLGGGEQYF. The V call is TRBV7-3, the J call TRBJ2-7; D possibly corresponds to TRBD2 (5 bases). Germline-derived CDR1 and CDR2 are SGHTA and FQGTGA. V was pared by 2 bases and J by 7 bases, with 9 bases between. The CDR3 consists of 12 residues.

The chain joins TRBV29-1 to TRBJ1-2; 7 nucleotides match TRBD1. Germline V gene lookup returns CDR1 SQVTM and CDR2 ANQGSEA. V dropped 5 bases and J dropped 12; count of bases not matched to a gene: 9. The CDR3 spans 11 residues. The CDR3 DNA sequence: TGCAGCGTTAGACAGGGTATTTCCGACACCTTC. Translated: CSVRQGISDTF.

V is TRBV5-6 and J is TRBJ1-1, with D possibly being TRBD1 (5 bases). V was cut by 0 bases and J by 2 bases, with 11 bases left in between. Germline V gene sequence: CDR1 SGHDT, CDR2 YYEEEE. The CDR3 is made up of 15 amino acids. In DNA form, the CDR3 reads TGTGCCAGCAGCTTGGCCTCCGGGACCAACACTGAAGCTTTCTTT. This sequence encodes CASSLASGTNTEAFF.

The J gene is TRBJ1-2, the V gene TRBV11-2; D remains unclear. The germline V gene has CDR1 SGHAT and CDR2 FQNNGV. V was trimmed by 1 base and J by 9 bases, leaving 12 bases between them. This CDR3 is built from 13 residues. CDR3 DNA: TGTGCCAGCAGCTTAGGGAGGTTATTCAGCTACACCTTC. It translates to CASSLGRLFSYTF.

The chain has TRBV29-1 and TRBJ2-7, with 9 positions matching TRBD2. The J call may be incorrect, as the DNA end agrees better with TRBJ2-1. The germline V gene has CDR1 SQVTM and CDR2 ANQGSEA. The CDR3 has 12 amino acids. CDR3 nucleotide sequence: TGCAGCTTGGTTCTAGCGGGGATTGAGCAGTTCTTC. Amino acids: CSLVLAGIEQFF.

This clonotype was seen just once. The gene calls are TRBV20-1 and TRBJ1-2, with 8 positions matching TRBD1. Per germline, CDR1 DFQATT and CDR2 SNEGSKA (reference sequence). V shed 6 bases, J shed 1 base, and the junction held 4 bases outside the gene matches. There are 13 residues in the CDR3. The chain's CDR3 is CSARQGLNYGYTF. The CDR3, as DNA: TGCAGTGCAAGACAGGGGCTTAACTATGGCTACACCTTC.

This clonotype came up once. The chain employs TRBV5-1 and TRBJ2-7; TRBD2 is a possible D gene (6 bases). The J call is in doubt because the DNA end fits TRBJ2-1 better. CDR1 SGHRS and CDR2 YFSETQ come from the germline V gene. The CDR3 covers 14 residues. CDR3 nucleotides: TGCGCCAGCAGCGTGGGACTCCCACGGAATGAGCAGTTCTTC. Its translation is CASSVGLPRNEQFF.

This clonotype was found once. The CDR3 region is CASSIGTSGFPRYF. The CDR3 coding sequence is TGTGCCAGTAGTATCGGGACTAGCGGTTTCCCCCGGTACTTC. The rearrangement links TRBV19 to TRBJ2-7; 11 nucleotides line up with TRBD2. The CDR3 is 14 amino acids. Germline V gives CDR1 LNHDA, CDR2 SQIVND (reference sequence). Trimming took 3 bases from V and 12 from J; bases not matched to a gene: 10.

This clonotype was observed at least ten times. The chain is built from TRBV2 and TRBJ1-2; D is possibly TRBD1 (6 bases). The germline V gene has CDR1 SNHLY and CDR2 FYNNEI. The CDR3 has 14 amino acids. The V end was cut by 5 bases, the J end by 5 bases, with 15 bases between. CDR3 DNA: TGTGCCAGCAGTCGCACAGGGACGAGATATGGCTACACCTTC. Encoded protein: CASSRTGTRYGYTF.

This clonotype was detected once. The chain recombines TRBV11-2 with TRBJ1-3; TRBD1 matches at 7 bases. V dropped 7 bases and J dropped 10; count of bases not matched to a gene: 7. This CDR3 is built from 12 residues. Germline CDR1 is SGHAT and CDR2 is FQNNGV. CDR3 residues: CASKNPGQTIYF. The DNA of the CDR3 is TGTGCCAGCAAAAATCCGGGACAGACCATATATTTT. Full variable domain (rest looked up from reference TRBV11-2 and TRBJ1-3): EAGVAQSPRYKIIEKRQSVAFWCNPISGHATLYWYQQILGQGPKLLIQFQNNGVVDDSQLPKDRFSAERLKGVDSTLKIQPAKLEDSAVYLCASKNPGQTIYFGEGSWLTVV.

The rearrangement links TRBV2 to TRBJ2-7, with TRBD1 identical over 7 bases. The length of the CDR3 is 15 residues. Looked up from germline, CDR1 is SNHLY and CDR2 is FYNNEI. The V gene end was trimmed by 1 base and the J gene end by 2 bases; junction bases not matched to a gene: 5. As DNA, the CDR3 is TGTGCCAGCAGTGAAGACAGGGGTCAAACCTACGAGCAGTACTTC. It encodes CASSEDRGQTYEQYF. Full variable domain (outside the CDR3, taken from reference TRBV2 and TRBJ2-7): EPEVTQTPSHQVTQMGQEVILRCVPISNHLYFYWYRQILGQKVEFLVSFYNNEISEKSEIFDDQFSVERPDGSNFTLKIRSTKLEDSAMYFCASSEDRGQTYEQYFGPGTRLTVT.

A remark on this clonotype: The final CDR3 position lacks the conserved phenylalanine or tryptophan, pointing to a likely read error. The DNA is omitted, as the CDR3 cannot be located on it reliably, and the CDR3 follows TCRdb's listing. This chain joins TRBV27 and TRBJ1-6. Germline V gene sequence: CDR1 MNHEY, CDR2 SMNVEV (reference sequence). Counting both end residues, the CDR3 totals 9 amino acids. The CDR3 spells CASTPPSGR.

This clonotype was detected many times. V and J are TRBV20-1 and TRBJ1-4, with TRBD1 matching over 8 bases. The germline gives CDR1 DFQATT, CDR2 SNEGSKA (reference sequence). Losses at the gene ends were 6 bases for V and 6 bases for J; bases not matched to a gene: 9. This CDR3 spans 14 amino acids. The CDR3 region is CSAPDREVYEKLFF. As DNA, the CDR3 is TGCAGTGCCCCGGACAGGGAGGTTTATGAAAAACTGTTTTTT.

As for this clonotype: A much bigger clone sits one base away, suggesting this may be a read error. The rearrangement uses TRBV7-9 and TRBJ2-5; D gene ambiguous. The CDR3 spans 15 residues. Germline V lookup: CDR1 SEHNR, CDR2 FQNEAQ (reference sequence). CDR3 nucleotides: TGTGCCTGCAGCTTAGTTGAACAAATCCAAGAGACCCAGTACTTC. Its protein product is CACSLVEQIQETQYF.

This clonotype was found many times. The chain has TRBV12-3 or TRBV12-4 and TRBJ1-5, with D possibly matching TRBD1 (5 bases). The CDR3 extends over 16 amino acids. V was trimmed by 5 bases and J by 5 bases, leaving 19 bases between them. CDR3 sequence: CASSPYSGGDDQPQHF. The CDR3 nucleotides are TGTGCCAGCAGTCCCTACTCGGGGGGAGACGATCAGCCCCAGCATTTT.

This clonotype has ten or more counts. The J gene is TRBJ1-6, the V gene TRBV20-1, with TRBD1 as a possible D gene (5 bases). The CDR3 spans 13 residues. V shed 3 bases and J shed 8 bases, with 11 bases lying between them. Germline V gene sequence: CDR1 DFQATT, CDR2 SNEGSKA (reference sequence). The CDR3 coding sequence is TGCAGTGCTAGGAGGGGTAGGGATTCACCCCTCCACTTT. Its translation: CSARRGRDSPLHF.

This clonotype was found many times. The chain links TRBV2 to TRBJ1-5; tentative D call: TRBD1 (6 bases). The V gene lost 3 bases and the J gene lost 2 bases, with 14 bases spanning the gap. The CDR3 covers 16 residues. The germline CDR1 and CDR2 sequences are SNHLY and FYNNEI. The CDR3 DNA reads TGTGCCAGCAGTGACCCTCGCAGGGGACGCAATCAGCCCCAGCATTTT. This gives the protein CASSDPRRGRNQPQHF.